The 4 T cell receptor beta chains reported below all come from one sample, sequenced in a study of OX40 agonist ivuxolimab in advanced cancers. Library creation used the immunoSEQ multiplex PCR assay. TCRdb stores this immuneACCESS table with in-frame sequences only. Part of the clones is absent; in the studies checked, under half of the shortfall reflects unresolved V genes, and no reason is known for the rest. This sample is represented by roughly 70,000 clones; 85% of them were singletons. About 0.68% of the sample is in the top ten clones. The specimen comprised CD4+ or CD8+ T cells sorted from blood, sampled in a trial of the OX40 agonist ivuxolimab. The receptor set was obtained from an adult with an advanced solid tumor such as melanoma, head and neck, liver or kidney cancer.

The chain joins TRBV28 to TRBJ2-1; TRBD1 matches 10 bases. The CDR3 consists of 15 residues. V shed 6 bases, J shed 7 bases, and the junction held 9 bases outside the gene matches. In germline, CDR1 is MDHEN, CDR2 SYDVKM. CDR3 nucleotide sequence: TGTGCCAGCAGGCGACCGGACAGGGGGAGGAATGAGCAGTTCTTC. This translates into CASRRPDRGRNEQFF.

The J gene is TRBJ1-2, the V gene TRBV19, with unresolved D. Germline V gene sequence: CDR1 LNHDA, CDR2 SQIVND (reference sequence). The CDR3 spans 14 residues. V was clipped by 10 bases and J by 4 bases, with 19 bases between them. The CDR3 here is CATVRSPPGYGYTF. The DNA for the CDR3 is TGTGCCACCGTCCGGTCCCCCCCCGGCTATGGCTACACCTTC.

The chain carries TRBV7-2 and TRBJ2-3; 13 bases match TRBD2. Germline CDR1 and CDR2: SGHTA and FQGNSA. V shed 6 bases, J shed 7 bases, and the junction held 7 bases outside the gene matches. This CDR3 has 15 amino acids. The CDR3 bases are TGTGCCAGCAGTCAGACTAGCGGGGGGAAGCATACGCAGTATTTT. Translation gives CASSQTSGGKHTQYF.

The rearrangement links TRBV11-1 to TRBJ1-6; D not resolved. CDR1 is SGHAT and CDR2 is FQDESV in the germline V gene (reference sequence). The CDR3 runs 13 residues. Trimming removed 3 bases from V and 7 bases from J, with 7 bases in between. The CDR3 bases are TGTGCCAGCAGCTTGAGCCACAATTCACCCCTCCACTTT. Protein sequence: CASSLSHNSPLHF.